This TCR beta chain is from a study of blood T cells in healthy people across ages. The overall study: About one barcoded beta molecule per two T cells came from capture by template switching.

Germline V gives CDR1 SGHVS, CDR2 FQNEAQ. V lost 3 bases, J lost 7 bases, and 18 bases lay in between. This CDR3 is 16 amino acids long. Combining a sample-barcoded 5' primer with a J-beta primer mix, a second PCR ran for roughly 7 to 12 cycles. One entry per CDR3 protein results from TCRdb running MiXCR on the 5' RACE reads. The sample contains approximately 2,000,000 distinct CDR3 sequences, roughly 43% of which appear only once. The clonotype comes from a human donor in good health. Sequencing was done on a sample of blood. The genes are TRBV7-8 and TRBJ1-4, with D possibly being TRBD1 (6 bases). The CDR3 DNA reads TGTGCCAGCAGCTTGCTACCGGGACAACTATCTGAAAAACTGTTTTTT. Amino acids: CASSLLPGQLSEKLFF. The full variable domain, in which reference TRBV7-8 and TRBJ1-4 provide the parts outside the CDR3, is GAGVSQSPRYKVAKRGQDVALRCDPISGHVSLFWYQQALGQGPEFLTYFQNEAQLDKSGLPSDRFFAERPEGSVSTLKIQRTQQEDSAVYLCASSLLPGQLSEKLFFGSGTQLSVL.